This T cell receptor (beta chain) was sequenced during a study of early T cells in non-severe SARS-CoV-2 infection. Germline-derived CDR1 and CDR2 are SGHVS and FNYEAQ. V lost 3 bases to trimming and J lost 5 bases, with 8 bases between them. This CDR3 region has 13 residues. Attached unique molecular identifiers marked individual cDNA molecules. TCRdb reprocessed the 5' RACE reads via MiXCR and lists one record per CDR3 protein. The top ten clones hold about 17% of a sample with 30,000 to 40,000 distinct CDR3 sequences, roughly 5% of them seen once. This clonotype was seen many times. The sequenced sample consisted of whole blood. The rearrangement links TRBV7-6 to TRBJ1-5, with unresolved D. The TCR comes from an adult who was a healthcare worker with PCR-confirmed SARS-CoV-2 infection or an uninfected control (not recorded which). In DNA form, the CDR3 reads TGTGCCAGCAGCTTGGGAGGTTATCAGCCCCAGCATTTT. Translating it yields CASSLGGYQPQHF.